A selection of T cell receptor beta chains follows, all from one sample in a study of PD-1 blockade in classical Hodgkin lymphoma. This table comes from immunoSEQ multiplex PCR, and its TCRdb copy is limited to in-frame clones, with some not included. The repertoire holds about 64,000 clones, with 85% to 95% as singletons. The sample here was peripheral blood mononuclear cells (PBMCs), taken before the fourth cycle of nivolumab. Receptor source: a human donor with classical Hodgkin lymphoma. The CDR3 runs from the conserved cysteine through the conserved F or W. Each record gives: V gene, J gene, D gene, clone size, CDR3 protein, CDR3 DNA. A D gene is named only where the DNA matches it firmly. For some rows the clone size is stated as once, few or many, or as a class when expanded; others skip it.

TRBV18	TRBJ2-3	NA	NA	CASSPKGEQPRSGSDTQYF	TGTGCCAGCTCACCAAAAGGCGAGCAGCCCCGGTCTGGGTCAGATACGCAGTATTTT
TRBV28	TRBJ2-1	TRBD1	NA	CASSNRDRVFNEQFF	TGTGCCAGCAGCAACCGGGACAGGGTCTTCAATGAGCAGTTCTTC
TRBV10-3	TRBJ2-2	TRBD2	NA	CAISGAGGGTGELFF	TGTGCCATCAGTGGAGCGGGAGGCGGCACCGGGGAGCTGTTTTTT
TRBV5-5	TRBJ2-3	TRBD2	NA	CASSPGTSESTDTQYF	TGTGCCAGCAGCCCCGGGACTAGCGAAAGCACAGATACGCAGTATTTT
TRBV5-8	TRBJ2-5	NA	NA	CASSSGARVGETQYF	TGTGCCAGCAGCTCTGGGGCGAGGGTGGGAGAGACCCAGTACTTC
TRBV5-1	TRBJ2-1	NA	NA	CARGEQFF	TGCGCCAGGGGGGAGCAGTTCTTC
TRBV18	TRBJ1-5	TRBD1	NA	CASSPTGDNQPQHF	TGTGCCAGCTCACCAACAGGGGACAATCAGCCCCAGCATTTT
TRBV20-1	TRBJ2-1	TRBD2	NA	CSATSGSTFF	TGCAGTGCTACTAGCGGCTCCACGTTCTTC
TRBV4-2	TRBJ2-3	NA	NA	CASSQILTGTAIADTQYF	TGTGCCAGCAGCCAAATCTTAACCGGGACGGCTATCGCAGATACGCAGTATTTT
TRBV11-2	TRBJ2-3	NA	NA	CASSLDVSDTQYF	TGTGCCAGCAGCTTAGATGTGTCAGATACGCAGTATTTT
TRBV14	TRBJ2-1	NA	NA	CASSQVEGYNEQFF	TGTGCCAGCAGCCAAGTCGAGGGGTACAATGAGCAGTTCTTC
TRBV5-6	TRBJ1-2	NA	NA	CASSLVWQSYGYTF	TGTGCCAGCAGCTTGGTTTGGCAGAGCTATGGCTACACCTTC
TRBV9	TRBJ2-7	NA	NA	CASSVSPSSYEQYF	TGTGCCAGCAGCGTGTCTCCAAGCTCCTACGAGCAGTACTTC
TRBV7-8	TRBJ2-3	NA	NA	CASSFRAVADTQYF	TGTGCCAGCAGCTTTAGAGCGGTCGCAGATACGCAGTATTTT
TRBV5-1	TRBJ2-7	NA	NA	CASSFARDATYEQYF	TGCGCCAGCAGCTTTGCCCGGGACGCCACCTACGAGCAGTACTTC
TRBV27	TRBJ2-1	TRBD2	NA	CASISSGVYNEQFF	TGTGCCAGCATATCTAGCGGGGTGTACAATGAGCAGTTCTTC
TRBV6-1	TRBJ2-1	NA	NA	CASSAKVLEVYEQFF	TGTGCCAGCAGTGCGAAGGTCCTCGAGGTATATGAGCAGTTCTTC
TRBV2	TRBJ2-7	NA	NA	CASSEVLGNYEQYF	TGTGCCAGCAGTGAAGTTCTGGGGAACTACGAGCAGTACTTC
TRBV18	TRBJ2-3	TRBD2	NA	CASSPTSGSGTDTQYF	TGTGCCAGCTCACCAACTAGCGGGAGTGGCACAGATACGCAGTATTTT
TRBV4-2	TRBJ1-1	NA	once	CASSPESRTTNTEAFF	TGTGCCAGCAGCCCCGAGAGCAGAACCACGAACACTGAAGCTTTCTTT